The 12 T cell receptor beta chains below were found in one sample sequenced in a study of T-cell memory formation after mild COVID-19. TCRdb used MiXCR to reprocess the 5' RACE reads, holding one entry per CDR3 protein. The sample shows around 180,000 distinct CDR3 sequences, less than 20% of them seen only once. The material sequenced was PBMCs or a T cell subset sorted from them (not recorded which). These receptors all come from a man younger than 35 who had mild COVID-19 (a few samples of this study predate the infection). Cell type and time point are not known.

This chain connects TRBV4-3 to TRBJ2-1; 9 bases align to TRBD2. Germline V lookup: CDR1 LGHNA, CDR2 YSLEER. V dropped 0 bases and J dropped 0; count of bases not matched to a gene: 6. The CDR3 spans 18 residues. The CDR3 region is CASSQDVAGASSYNEQFF. DNA for the CDR3: TGCGCCAGCAGCCAAGATGTAGCGGGGGCGAGCTCCTACAATGAGCAGTTCTTC.

This clonotype has just a few counts. In nucleotides, the CDR3 is TGTGCCAGTAGTCCGGACAGGCGCTTACCTGAAGCTTTCTTT. Residues: CASSPDRRLPEAFF. This chain joins TRBV19 and TRBJ1-1; 7 bases are a match to TRBD1. Germline CDR1 and CDR2: LNHDA and SQIVND (reference sequence). The CDR3 totals 14 residues. Losses at the gene ends were 5 bases for V and 6 bases for J; bases not matched to a gene: 9.

V and J are TRBV24-1 and TRBJ2-3; no clear D gene. V was clipped by 12 bases and J by 1 base, with 16 bases between them. Per germline, CDR1 KGHDR and CDR2 SFDVKD. CDR3 length: 14 amino acids. CDR3 bases: TGTGCCTCCTACAACCCTATGGGCACAGATACGCAGTATTTT. Protein: CASYNPMGTDTQYF.

This clonotype came up once. V gene TRBV29-1 combines with J gene TRBJ2-1, with 12 bases that match TRBD2. Germline V gene data show CDR1 as SQVTM and CDR2 as ANQGSEA. After removal of 7 bases from V and 6 bases from J, the junction contained 4 bases not matched to a gene. The CDR3 runs to 13 residues. The CDR3 loop is CSGGLAGFNEQFF. The CDR3, as DNA: TGCAGCGGAGGACTAGCGGGGTTCAATGAGCAGTTCTTC.

The gene calls are TRBV6-1 and TRBJ2-3; 8 bases are shared with TRBD1. CDR3 length: 15 amino acids. Germline CDR1 and CDR2: MNHNS and SASEGT. Trimming cost V 5 bases and J 5 bases; bases outside gene matches: 9. The DNA of the CDR3 is TGTGCCAGCAGTCCCCAGGGGGCAAGGGAAGATACGCAGTATTTT. This gives the protein CASSPQGAREDTQYF.

V gene TRBV4-3 combines with J gene TRBJ1-4; no clear D. The CDR3 is 15 amino acids. Trimming removed 1 base at V and 4 bases at J, with 10 bases between. Germline V gives CDR1 LGHNA, CDR2 YSLEER. This CDR3 is CASSQAHNFNEKLFF. CDR3 bases: TGCGCCAGCAGCCAAGCACACAATTTTAATGAAAAACTGTTTTTT.

The CDR3 spells CASSPGGQGNTIYF. The CDR3 DNA follows: TGTGCCAGCAGCCCTGGGGGCCAGGGGAACACCATATATTTT. The V gene is TRBV5-6, the J gene TRBJ1-3; weak D call: TRBD1 (6 bases). The germline V and J ends were trimmed by 4 bases and 7 bases, with 15 bases remaining between them. CDR1 is SGHDT, CDR2 YYEEEE, per germline. The length of the CDR3 is 14 residues.

Here the CDR3 reads CASSLGSGQGAEAFF. In DNA, the CDR3 is TGCGCCAGCAGCTTGGGATCCGGCCAGGGGGCTGAAGCTTTCTTT. The genes are TRBV5-1 and TRBJ1-1, with 7 bases aligning to TRBD1. This CDR3 has 15 amino acids. V gave up 0 bases and J gave up 6 bases; unmatched junction bases: 8. CDR1 is SGHRS and CDR2 is YFSETQ in the germline V gene.

The chain is built from TRBV9 and TRBJ2-6; 7 bases map to TRBD2. The V gene's germline CDR1 is SGDLS and CDR2 YYNGEE. J was trimmed by 1 base and V by 4 bases; bases with no gene match: 8. This CDR3 region has 17 residues. The CDR3 loop is CASSPRGGWSGANVLTF. The CDR3 DNA reads as TGTGCCAGCAGCCCTCGGGGAGGGTGGTCTGGGGCCAACGTCCTGACTTTC.

V usage is TRBV7-9 and J usage is TRBJ1-1, with D tentatively TRBD1 (6 bases). Trimming took 9 bases from V and 5 from J, leaving 13 bases between them. Germline lookup yields CDR1 SEHNR and CDR2 FQNEAQ (reference sequence). The CDR3 runs to 12 residues. In DNA form, the CDR3 reads TGTGCCAGAAGGCAGGGGTCTACTGAAGCTTTCTTT. It is translated as CARRQGSTEAFF.

This chain uses TRBV7-3 with TRBJ2-1, with TRBD2 as a possible D gene (5 bases). V lost 3 bases to trimming and J lost 1 base, with 10 bases between them. The CDR3 consists of 15 residues. Per germline, CDR1 SGHTA and CDR2 FQGTGA. For the CDR3, the DNA is TGTGCCAGCAGCTTTGGCCCGGGGTCCTACAATGAGCAGTTCTTC. This gives the protein CASSFGPGSYNEQFF.

This clonotype was recorded many times. V is TRBV6-5 and J is TRBJ2-5, with 8 bases that match TRBD2. CDR3 length equals 15 residues. J was trimmed by 5 bases and V by 2 bases; bases with no gene match: 7. From germline, CDR1 is MNHEY and CDR2 SVGAGI. The CDR3 spells CASSYLGSGVETQYF. CDR3 in DNA: TGTGCCAGCAGTTACCTCGGTAGCGGGGTGGAGACCCAGTACTTC.